This is a list of T cell receptor beta chains from one sample in a study of T-cell memory formation after mild COVID-19. In TCRdb, the 5' RACE reads were re-called with MiXCR into one record per CDR3 protein. The top ten clones hold under 45% of a sample with 100,000 to 130,000 distinct CDR3 sequences, over 13% of them seen once. The sequencing input was PBMCs or a T cell subset sorted from them (not recorded which). These receptors were collected from a man aged 18 to 29 who had mild COVID-19 (a few samples of this study predate the infection). Cell type and time point are not known. Each CDR3 is given with its conserved first and last residue. The D gene is left open where the match is weak. Size tells how often a clone was seen (once, few, many) or the class of an expanded clone, and some rows leave it out.

abundance: few
j_gene: TRBJ2-3
d_gene: .
v_gene: TRBV5-5
CDR3aa: CASSYGATDTQYF
CDR3nt: TGTGCCAGCAGCTACGGGGCCACAGATACGCAGTATTTT

abundance: .
j_gene: TRBJ1-3
d_gene: .
v_gene: TRBV10-3
CDR3aa: CAISGTYSGNTIYF
CDR3nt: TGTGCCATCTCGGGCACCTACTCTGGAAACACCATATATTTT

abundance: .
j_gene: TRBJ1-2
d_gene: .
v_gene: TRBV12-3/TRBV12-4
CDR3aa: CASISTPNYGYTF
CDR3nt: TGTGCCAGCATTTCCACACCTAACTATGGCTACACCTTC

abundance: .
j_gene: TRBJ1-1
d_gene: TRBD1
v_gene: TRBV5-1
CDR3aa: CASGQGGSTEAFF
CDR3nt: TGCGCCAGCGGACAGGGCGGGAGCACTGAAGCTTTCTTT

abundance: few
j_gene: TRBJ1-6
d_gene: TRBD1
v_gene: TRBV7-9
CDR3aa: CASSSSPGQGTPLHF
CDR3nt: TGTGCCAGCAGCTCCAGTCCGGGACAGGGAACACCCCTCCACTTT

abundance: many
j_gene: TRBJ2-1
d_gene: TRBD1
v_gene: TRBV3-1
CDR3aa: CASSQTGTGFEEFF
CDR3nt: TGTGCCAGCAGCCAGACCGGGACAGGGTTTGAAGAGTTCTTC

abundance: .
j_gene: TRBJ1-1
d_gene: .
v_gene: TRBV3-1
CDR3aa: CASSQIGGNTEAFF
CDR3nt: TGTGCCAGCAGCCAAATTGGGGGAAACACTGAAGCTTTCTTT

abundance: .
j_gene: TRBJ1-2
d_gene: .
v_gene: TRBV12-3/TRBV12-4
CDR3aa: CASTSWGTIGYTF
CDR3nt: TGTGCCAGCACCTCCTGGGGAACTATCGGCTACACCTTC

abundance: .
j_gene: TRBJ1-1
d_gene: .
v_gene: TRBV18
CDR3aa: CASSPAYRLFPIRAFF
CDR3nt: TGTGCCAGCTCACCCGCCTACAGGCTTTTTCCAATCCGAGCTTTCTTT

abundance: many
j_gene: TRBJ2-3
d_gene: .
v_gene: TRBV19
CDR3aa: CASSLGARDTQYF
CDR3nt: TGTGCCAGTAGTCTGGGGGCCAGAGATACGCAGTATTTT